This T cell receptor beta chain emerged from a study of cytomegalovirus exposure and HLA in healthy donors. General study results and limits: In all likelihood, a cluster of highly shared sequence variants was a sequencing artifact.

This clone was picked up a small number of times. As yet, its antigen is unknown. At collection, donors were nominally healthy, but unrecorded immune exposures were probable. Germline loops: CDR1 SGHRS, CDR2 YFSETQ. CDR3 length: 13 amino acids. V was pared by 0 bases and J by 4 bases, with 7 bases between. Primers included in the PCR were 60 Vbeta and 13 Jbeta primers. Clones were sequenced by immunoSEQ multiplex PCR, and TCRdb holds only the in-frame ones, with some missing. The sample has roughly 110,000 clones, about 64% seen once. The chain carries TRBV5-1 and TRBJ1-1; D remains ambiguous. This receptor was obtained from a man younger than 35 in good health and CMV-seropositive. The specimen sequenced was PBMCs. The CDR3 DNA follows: TGCGCCAGCAGCTTGGAGCATGGCACTGAAGCTTTCTTT. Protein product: CASSLEHGTEAFF.